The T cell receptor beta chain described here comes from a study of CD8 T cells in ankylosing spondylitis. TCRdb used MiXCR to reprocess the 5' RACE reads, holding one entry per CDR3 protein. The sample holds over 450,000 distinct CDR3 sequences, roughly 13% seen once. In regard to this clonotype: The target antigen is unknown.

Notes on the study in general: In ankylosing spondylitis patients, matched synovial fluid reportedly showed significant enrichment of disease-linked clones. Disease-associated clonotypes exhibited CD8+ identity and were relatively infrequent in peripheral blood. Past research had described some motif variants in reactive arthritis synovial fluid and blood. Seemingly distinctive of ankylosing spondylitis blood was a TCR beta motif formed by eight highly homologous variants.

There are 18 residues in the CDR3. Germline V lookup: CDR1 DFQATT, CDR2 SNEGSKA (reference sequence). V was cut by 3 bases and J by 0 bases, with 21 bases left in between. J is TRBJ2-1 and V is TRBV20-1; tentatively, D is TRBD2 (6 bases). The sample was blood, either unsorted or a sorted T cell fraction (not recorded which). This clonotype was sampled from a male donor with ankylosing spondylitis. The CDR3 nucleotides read TGCAGTGCTAGTCCGTGGGCCTTAGCGGAGAGCTCCTACAATGAGCAGTTCTTC. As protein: CSASPWALAESSYNEQFF.